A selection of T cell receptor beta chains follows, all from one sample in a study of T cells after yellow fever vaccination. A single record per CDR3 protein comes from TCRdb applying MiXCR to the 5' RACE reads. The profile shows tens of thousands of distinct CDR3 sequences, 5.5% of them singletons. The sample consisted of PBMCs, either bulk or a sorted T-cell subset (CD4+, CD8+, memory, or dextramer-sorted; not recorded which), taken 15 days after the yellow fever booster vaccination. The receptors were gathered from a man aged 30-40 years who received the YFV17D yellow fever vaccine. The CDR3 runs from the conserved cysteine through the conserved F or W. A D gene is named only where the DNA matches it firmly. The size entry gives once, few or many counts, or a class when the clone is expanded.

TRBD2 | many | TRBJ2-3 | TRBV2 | TGTGCCAGCAGTGGAAGCGGGACTGTTGATACGCAGTATTTT | CASSGSGTVDTQYF
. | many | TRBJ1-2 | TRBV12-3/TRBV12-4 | TGTGCCAGCAGTGCCCGGACGGACAGCTATGGCTACACCTTC | CASSARTDSYGYTF
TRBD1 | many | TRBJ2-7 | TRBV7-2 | TGTGCCAGCAGCTTAGCGGGACAGGGGCGTTACGAGCAGTACTTC | CASSLAGQGRYEQYF
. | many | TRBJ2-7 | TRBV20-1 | TGCAGTGCTCCCCACCGAAACGGGGGCGAGCAGTACTTC | CSAPHRNGGEQYF
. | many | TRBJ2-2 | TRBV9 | TGTGCCAGCAGCCCCCGGACTACGGGGAACACCGGGGAGCTGTTTTTT | CASSPRTTGNTGELFF
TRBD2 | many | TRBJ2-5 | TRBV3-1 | TGTGCCAGCAGCCAAGGCGGGGGGCGCCTGATGACCCAGTACTTC | CASSQGGGRLMTQYF
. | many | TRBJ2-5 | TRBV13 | TGTGCCAGCAGCCAGGACCTGGGACGTAGGCAAGAGACCCAGTACTTC | CASSQDLGRRQETQYF
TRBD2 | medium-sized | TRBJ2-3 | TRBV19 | TGTGCCAGTAGTATCCGGACTAGCGGAACAGATACGCAGTATTTT | CASSIRTSGTDTQYF
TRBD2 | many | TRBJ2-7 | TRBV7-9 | TGTGCCAGCAGCTCCTCTCTAGGTACTAGCGGGAGTAGGAACTACGAGCAGTACTTC | CASSSSLGTSGSRNYEQYF
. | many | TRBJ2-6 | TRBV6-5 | TGTGCCAGCAGTTACACAGGGAGCCCTGGGGCCAACGTCCTGACTTTC | CASSYTGSPGANVLTF
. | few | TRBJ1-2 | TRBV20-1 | TGCAGTGCCCGGGACACCAGGTGGGAGGCTAACTATGGCTACACCTTC | CSARDTRWEANYGYTF
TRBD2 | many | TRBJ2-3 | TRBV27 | TGTGCCAGCAGTTTAAGGTCTAGCGGGAGGGTGCCCACAGATACGCAGTATTTT | CASSLRSSGRVPTDTQYF
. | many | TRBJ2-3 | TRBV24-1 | TGTGCCACCACCGTTAGCCTTAGCACAGATACGCAGTATTTT | CATTVSLSTDTQYF
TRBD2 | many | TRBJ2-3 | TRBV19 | TGTGCCAGTAGTATGACCTGGAAAAGCGGGGCAGATACGCAGTATTTT | CASSMTWKSGADTQYF
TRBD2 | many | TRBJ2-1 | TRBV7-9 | TGTGCCAGCAGCCCCATTGGGACTAGCGGCTCCTACAATGAGCAGTTCTTC | CASSPIGTSGSYNEQFF
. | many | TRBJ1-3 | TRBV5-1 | TGCGCCAGCACCTTAGAGGCGAGCTCTGGAAACACCATATATTTT | CASTLEASSGNTIYF
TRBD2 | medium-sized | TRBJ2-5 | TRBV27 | TGTGCCAGCAGTTTGGGGGGGGTATTGGTGGAGACCCAGTACTTC | CASSLGGVLVETQYF